A selection of T cell receptor beta chains follows, all from one sample in a study of T cell responses to AZD1222 COVID-19 vaccine. Method: immunoSEQ multiplex PCR; TCRdb's copy keeps in-frame clones and lacks some. The table records around 170,000 clones, about nine tenths of them present only once. Source: peripheral blood, taken on day 0 of AZD1222 vaccination. These receptors came from an adult in good health. CDR3s include the opening cysteine and the closing phenylalanine or tryptophan. The order of the fields is J gene, V gene, clone size, D gene, CDR3 protein, CDR3 DNA. The D gene is left open where the match is weak. Only some rows state a clone size, as once, few, many or a class for expanded clones.

j_call: TRBJ2-1; v_call: TRBV11-3; clone_size: .; d_call: TRBD1; cdr3_aa: CASSPRDRVSYNEQFF; cdr3_nt: TGTGCCAGCAGCCCCAGGGACAGGGTTAGTTACAATGAGCAGTTCTTC
j_call: TRBJ2-1; v_call: TRBV7-9; clone_size: .; d_call: .; cdr3_aa: CASSRPADLPNEQFF; cdr3_nt: TGTGCCAGCAGCCGACCGGCGGACCTTCCCAATGAGCAGTTCTTC
j_call: TRBJ1-2; v_call: TRBV19; clone_size: .; d_call: .; cdr3_aa: CASSMYGADYGYTF; cdr3_nt: TGTGCCAGTAGTATGTACGGGGCAGATTATGGCTACACCTTC
j_call: TRBJ1-5; v_call: TRBV9; clone_size: .; d_call: .; cdr3_aa: CASSPEGGNQPQHF; cdr3_nt: TGTGCCAGCAGCCCCGAGGGAGGGAATCAGCCCCAGCATTTT
j_call: TRBJ2-3; v_call: TRBV10-3; clone_size: .; d_call: .; cdr3_aa: CAIKVRRTSTDTQYF; cdr3_nt: TGTGCCATCAAAGTCCGGCGAACTAGCACAGATACGCAGTATTTT
j_call: TRBJ2-7; v_call: TRBV6-1; clone_size: .; d_call: TRBD2; cdr3_aa: CASSERGAYEQYF; cdr3_nt: TGTGCCAGCAGTGAGCGGGGGGCCTACGAGCAGTACTTC
j_call: TRBJ2-1; v_call: TRBV5-6; clone_size: once; d_call: TRBD2; cdr3_aa: CASSFLSGGANNEQFF; cdr3_nt: TGTGCCAGCAGCTTTCTTAGCGGGGGGGCCAACAATGAGCAGTTCTTC
j_call: TRBJ1-5; v_call: TRBV7-2; clone_size: once; d_call: TRBD1; cdr3_aa: CASSTVGTVISNQPQHF; cdr3_nt: TGTGCCAGCAGTACAGTCGGGACAGTCATTAGCAATCAGCCCCAGCATTTT
j_call: TRBJ1-4; v_call: TRBV14; clone_size: .; d_call: .; cdr3_aa: CASSQVIYEKLFF; cdr3_nt: TGTGCCAGCAGCCAAGTCATCTATGAAAAACTGTTTTTT
j_call: TRBJ2-3; v_call: TRBV7-6; clone_size: .; d_call: .; cdr3_aa: CASSLAGGEDTDTQYF; cdr3_nt: TGTGCCAGCAGCTTAGCGGGAGGAGAAGACACAGATACGCAGTATTTT
j_call: TRBJ2-5; v_call: TRBV6-2/TRBV6-3; clone_size: .; d_call: .; cdr3_aa: CASSFSGTTETQYF; cdr3_nt: TGTGCCAGCAGTTTCAGTGGGACGACGGAGACCCAGTACTTC
j_call: TRBJ1-2; v_call: TRBV6-5; clone_size: .; d_call: TRBD1; cdr3_aa: CASSLTGGYGYTF; cdr3_nt: TGTGCCAGCAGTCTGACAGGGGGTTATGGCTACACCTTC
j_call: TRBJ2-3; v_call: TRBV6-2/TRBV6-3; clone_size: .; d_call: .; cdr3_aa: CASSYSRWLTTDTQYF; cdr3_nt: TGTGCCAGCAGTTACTCGCGTTGGCTCACGACGGATACGCAGTATTTT
j_call: TRBJ2-2; v_call: TRBV3-1/TRBV3-2; clone_size: .; d_call: .; cdr3_aa: CASSQESHTGELFF; cdr3_nt: TGTGCCAGCAGCCAAGAGTCCCACACCGGGGAGCTGTTTTTT
j_call: TRBJ1-1; v_call: TRBV6-5; clone_size: .; d_call: .; cdr3_aa: CASSPLLGALEAFF; cdr3_nt: TGTGCCAGCAGTCCCCTTTTAGGAGCCCTTGAAGCTTTCTTT
j_call: TRBJ1-2; v_call: TRBV7-3; clone_size: .; d_call: .; cdr3_aa: CASSLHGQDYYGYTF; cdr3_nt: TGTGCCAGCAGCTTGCACGGTCAGGACTACTATGGCTACACCTTC
j_call: TRBJ2-1; v_call: TRBV11-3; clone_size: .; d_call: .; cdr3_aa: CASSGSGTRSSYNEQFF; cdr3_nt: TGTGCCAGCAGCGGCTCCGGGACACGCAGCTCCTACAATGAGCAGTTCTTC
j_call: TRBJ2-3; v_call: TRBV11-2; clone_size: .; d_call: TRBD2; cdr3_aa: CASSYGLAGADTQYF; cdr3_nt: TGTGCCAGCAGCTACGGGCTAGCGGGGGCCGATACGCAGTATTTT
j_call: TRBJ1-2; v_call: TRBV3-1/TRBV3-2; clone_size: .; d_call: .; cdr3_aa: CASSQASSFYGYTF; cdr3_nt: TGTGCCAGCAGCCAAGCTTCCAGCTTCTATGGCTACACCTTC
j_call: TRBJ2-7; v_call: TRBV7-9; clone_size: .; d_call: .; cdr3_aa: CANPVGGEDF; cdr3_nt: TGTGCCAACCCTGTGGGCGGTGAGGACTTC
j_call: TRBJ1-2; v_call: TRBV19; clone_size: once; d_call: .; cdr3_aa: CASRWGNEGGYTF; cdr3_nt: TGTGCCAGTAGATGGGGGAACGAGGGCGGCTACACCTTC
j_call: TRBJ1-6; v_call: TRBV5-6; clone_size: .; d_call: TRBD1; cdr3_aa: CASSFLTGTANSPLHF; cdr3_nt: TGTGCCAGCAGCTTCTTAACCGGGACAGCTAATTCACCCCTCCACTTT
j_call: TRBJ2-2; v_call: TRBV6-5; clone_size: .; d_call: .; cdr3_aa: CASSYRGPNTGELFF; cdr3_nt: TGTGCCAGCAGTTACAGGGGCCCGAACACCGGGGAGCTGTTTTTT
j_call: TRBJ2-7; v_call: TRBV6-1; clone_size: .; d_call: TRBD1; cdr3_aa: CASREYWTGSSYEQYF; cdr3_nt: TGTGCCAGCAGGGAATACTGGACAGGGAGCTCCTACGAGCAGTACTTC
j_call: TRBJ1-1; v_call: TRBV11-3; clone_size: .; d_call: TRBD1; cdr3_aa: CASSFRGMNTEAFF; cdr3_nt: TGTGCCAGCAGCTTCAGGGGGATGAACACTGAAGCTTTCTTT
j_call: TRBJ2-5; v_call: TRBV7-2; clone_size: .; d_call: TRBD2; cdr3_aa: CALSGLTQETQYF; cdr3_nt: TGTGCCCTGTCGGGACTAACCCAAGAGACCCAGTACTTC
j_call: TRBJ1-6; v_call: TRBV28; clone_size: .; d_call: .; cdr3_aa: CASSPDSYNSPLHF; cdr3_nt: TGTGCCAGCAGCCCTGACTCCTATAATTCACCCCTCCACTTT
j_call: TRBJ2-5; v_call: TRBV19; clone_size: .; d_call: .; cdr3_aa: CASSIRGSPGGTQYF; cdr3_nt: TGTGCCAGTAGCATAAGAGGGAGTCCCGGAGGGACCCAGTACTTC
j_call: TRBJ2-3; v_call: TRBV4-2; clone_size: .; d_call: .; cdr3_aa: CASSQDLAGRLEDTQYF; cdr3_nt: TGTGCCAGCAGCCAAGATCTGGCGGGGCGTTTAGAAGATACGCAGTATTTT
j_call: TRBJ1-3; v_call: TRBV30; clone_size: .; d_call: .; cdr3_aa: CAWSMQGYQGNTIYF; cdr3_nt: TGTGCCTGGAGTATGCAGGGGTATCAGGGAAACACCATATATTTT
j_call: TRBJ1-6; v_call: TRBV30; clone_size: .; d_call: .; cdr3_aa: CAGKGGGFNSPLHF; cdr3_nt: TGTGCCGGGAAGGGGGGCGGGTTTAATTCACCCCTCCACTTT
j_call: TRBJ2-5; v_call: TRBV11-2; clone_size: .; d_call: TRBD2; cdr3_aa: CASTPSLAGLVQETQYF; cdr3_nt: TGTGCCAGCACCCCTTCACTAGCGGGCCTGGTTCAAGAGACCCAGTACTTC
j_call: TRBJ2-3; v_call: TRBV4-1; clone_size: .; d_call: .; cdr3_aa: CASSQDRGRVGTDTQYF; cdr3_nt: TGCGCCAGCAGCCAAGATCGGGGCAGGGTCGGCACAGATACGCAGTATTTT
j_call: TRBJ2-1; v_call: TRBV5-4; clone_size: .; d_call: .; cdr3_aa: CASSSGAGQAYNEQFF; cdr3_nt: TGTGCCAGCAGCTCGGGGGCCGGACAGGCCTACAATGAGCAGTTCTTC
j_call: TRBJ1-1; v_call: TRBV18; clone_size: .; d_call: .; cdr3_aa: CASSPKQGGDTEAFF; cdr3_nt: TGTGCCAGCTCACCAAAGCAGGGAGGGGACACTGAAGCTTTCTTT
j_call: TRBJ2-7; v_call: TRBV18; clone_size: .; d_call: TRBD1; cdr3_aa: CASSPPGGVEQYF; cdr3_nt: TGTGCCAGCTCACCACCAGGGGGCGTCGAGCAGTACTTC
j_call: TRBJ1-5; v_call: TRBV5-6; clone_size: .; d_call: .; cdr3_aa: CASSFGDQPQHF; cdr3_nt: TGTGCCAGCAGCTTTGGCGATCAGCCCCAGCATTTT
j_call: TRBJ2-2; v_call: TRBV28; clone_size: .; d_call: .; cdr3_aa: CASSLSATGELFF; cdr3_nt: TGTGCCAGCAGTTTATCTGCCACCGGGGAGCTGTTTTTT
j_call: TRBJ1-4; v_call: TRBV19; clone_size: .; d_call: .; cdr3_aa: CASSMQATNEKLFF; cdr3_nt: TGTGCCAGTAGTATGCAGGCAACTAATGAAAAACTGTTTTTT